This T cell receptor (beta chain) is drawn from a study of blood T cell repertoires in COVID-19. Study-level information: Both acute and convalescent COVID-19 samples were obtained from the United States, Italy and Spain. PBMCs, B-cell-depleted T cells, or T cells were the source of the cDNA or gDNA that made up the material.

The CDR3 length is 15 residues. The trim removed 3 bases at V and 2 bases at J, leaving 6 bases unmatched. Germline V CDR1 and CDR2: LNHDA, SQIVND (reference sequence). Source study methods: Counts of nucleated cells, estimated from reference gene primer amplification, were obtained. The repertoire was sequenced with immunoSEQ multiplex PCR; TCRdb's copy has only in-frame clones and lacks some. V, J and clone size are those of that table, while D and trimming were read from the DNA. The sample yields roughly 120,000 clones, about four fifths seen once. This sequence was found in a man aged 65-85 years with acute or convalescent COVID-19. The chain has TRBV19 and TRBJ2-7, with 8 bases fitting TRBD1. The specimen was peripheral blood. The CDR3 bases are TGTGCCAGTAGTATCTCAGGACAGGGTCCCTACGAGCAGTACTTC. Translated, it gives CASSISGQGPYEQYF.